This T cell receptor beta chain was identified during a study of blood T cell repertoires in COVID-19. This clone was observed a few times. Trimming left V 3 bases short and J 3 bases short, with 13 bases between. Per germline, CDR1 KGHDR and CDR2 SFDVKD. This CDR3 has 15 amino acids. Here immunoSEQ multiplex PCR was the method, and the copy in TCRdb shows in-frame clones only, minus some. The repertoire has a few hundred thousand clones, more than 80% of them found once; the top ten carry roughly 1.2%. The rearrangement links TRBV24-1 to TRBJ1-2; tentatively, D is TRBD1 (6 bases). The sequenced sample was peripheral blood. The TCR sequence derives from a man aged 40-50 years with acute or convalescent COVID-19. The CDR3 region is CATSDGTPTDYGYTF. In DNA, the CDR3 is TGTGCCACCAGTGATGGGACACCCACGGACTATGGCTACACCTTC.